A selection of T cell receptor beta chains follows, all from one sample in a study of shared clonotypes between healthy human individuals. Only in-frame clones appear in the TCRdb table, and some are missing; sequencing was by immunoSEQ multiplex PCR. In the table there are about 2.2 million clones, approximately 94% of which are singletons. Sequenced material: naive CD8+ T cells from PBMCs. The receptors come from a man younger than 30 in good health. Some clones in this sample may be carry-over from other donors' samples. Each CDR3 is given without its conserved first and last residue.

>TRBV10-1|TRBJ2-1
ASSDSLAGMTYNEQF
>TRBV5-8|TRBJ2-3
ASSLGRADTQY
>TRBV4-1|TRBJ2-1
ASSQTPGAWSEQF
>TRBV9|TRBJ2-3
ASSVWTSGVQDTQY
>TRBV7-9|TRBJ2-7
ASSLAGTGNEQY
>TRBV11-3|TRBJ2-1
ASSLVSLAGYNEQF
>TRBV19|TRBJ1-5
ASRYSNQPQH
>TRBV19|TRBJ1-2
ASSWGGGDYGYT
>TRBV9|TRBJ2-2
ASSLSRDSGGTGELF
>TRBV25-1|TRBJ1-5
ASSDRQGNQPQH
>TRBV30|TRBJ2-1
AWSADSLF
>TRBV27|TRBJ2-1
ASSYSGRVNEQF
>TRBV4-2|TRBJ2-6
ASSQGESGANVLT
>TRBV2|TRBJ2-3
ASTFRDSYTDTQY
>TRBV27|TRBJ2-1
ASSLTGAYNEQF
>TRBV9|TRBJ2-7
ASSAGLAEQY
>TRBV29-1|TRBJ2-1
SVEPTGASGRFRYNEQF
>TRBV27|TRBJ1-1
ASSFLGVLVGPREAF
>TRBV6-1|TRBJ1-1
AISEAF
>TRBV9|TRBJ2-2
ASSVGGGAHTGELF
>TRBV28|TRBJ2-3
ASRSLALLSTDTQY
>TRBV9|TRBJ2-7
ASSSHGTSGKGDEQY
>TRBV5-4|TRBJ1-3
ASSLGPAGHSGNTIY
>TRBV4-2|TRBJ2-7
ASSQERQVSYEQY
>TRBV5-8|TRBJ1-2
ASSPHRGGSHYGYT
>TRBV9|TRBJ1-5
ASSVGGGGNQPQH
>TRBV7-8|TRBJ2-3
ASSLEGDGVTDTQY
>TRBV30|NA
AWSEPPLSHEQY
>TRBV4-3|TRBJ2-1
ASSPSGIRGNNEQF
>TRBV2|TRBJ2-7
ASTQMVVEQY
>TRBV11-3|TRBJ2-7
ASSPASGAGEQY
>TRBV4-1|TRBJ2-6
ASSQESGLTGANVLT
>TRBV6-6|TRBJ2-7
ASSWVPGLDSYEQY
>TRBV19|TRBJ2-7
ASRPFDSHEQY
>TRBV5-1|TRBJ1-5
ASSLGTGADNQPQH
>TRBV6-5|TRBJ1-3
ASCLAPGNTIY
>TRBV18|TRBJ1-4
ASSREKATNEKLF